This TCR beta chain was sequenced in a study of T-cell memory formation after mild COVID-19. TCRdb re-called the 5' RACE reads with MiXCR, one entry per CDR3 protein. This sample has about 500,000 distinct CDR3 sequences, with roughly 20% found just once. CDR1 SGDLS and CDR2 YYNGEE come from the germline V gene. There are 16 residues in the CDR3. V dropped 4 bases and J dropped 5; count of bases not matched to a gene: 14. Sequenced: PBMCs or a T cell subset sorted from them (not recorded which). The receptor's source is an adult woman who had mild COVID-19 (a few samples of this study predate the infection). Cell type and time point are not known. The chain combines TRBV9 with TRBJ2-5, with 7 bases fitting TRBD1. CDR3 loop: CASSPRGLEQGETQYF. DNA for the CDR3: TGTGCCAGCAGCCCTAGGGGTCTGGAACAGGGGGAGACCCAGTACTTC.